The 11 T cell receptor beta chains presented below share a single source sample, sequenced in a study of T cells in Graves' hyperthyroidism and ophthalmopathy. Amplification yielded TCR beta CDR3 regions, with RNA transcripts as the source. Initially, a first-round RT-PCR of the TCR CDR3 employed the HTBI primer set. MiXCR was run by TCRdb on the multiplex PCR reads, yielding one entry per CDR3 protein. Here the sample spans approximately 600,000 distinct CDR3 sequences, roughly 20% being singletons. The sequenced sample was blood. The receptor source for this set is a man in his thirties or forties with Graves' ophthalmopathy.

The V and J genes are TRBV24-1 and TRBJ2-1; 7 bases map to TRBD2. J was trimmed by 8 bases and V by 0 bases; bases with no gene match: 9. Germline loops: CDR1 KGHDR, CDR2 SFDVKD. The CDR3 spans 16 residues. The CDR3 DNA follows: TGTGCCACCAGTGATTTGAAAAGCGCTAGCGGATATGAGCAGTTCTTC. Residues: CATSDLKSASGYEQFF.

The rearrangement links TRBV4-3 to TRBJ2-7, with TRBD2 matching 9 bases. Trimming cost V 1 base and J 4 bases; bases outside gene matches: 8. The length of the CDR3 is 16 residues. The V gene's germline CDR1 is LGHNA and CDR2 YSLEER. CDR3 in amino acids: CASSQAMVAGVYEQYF. CDR3 coding DNA: TGCGCCAGCAGCCAAGCGATGGTAGCGGGAGTTTACGAGCAGTACTTC.

V and J are TRBV12-3 or TRBV12-4 and TRBJ2-2; 10 positions agree with TRBD2. This CDR3 has 16 residues. V lost 5 bases and J lost 4; bases outside the gene matches: 7. The CDR3 coding sequence is TGTGCCAGCAGTGCGGGGACTAGCGTTGGCACCGGGGAGCTGTTTTTT. Amino acid sequence: CASSAGTSVGTGELFF.

In this sample, this clonotype turned up a few times. This chain connects TRBV4-3 to TRBJ2-7; no clear D. V gave up 2 bases and J gave up 2 bases, with 13 bases separating them. Germline V lookup: CDR1 LGHNA, CDR2 YSLEER. The CDR3 runs 15 residues. CDR3 amino acids: CASSQSDKGPYEQYF. In nucleotides, the CDR3 is TGCGCCAGCAGCCAATCCGACAAGGGCCCCTACGAGCAGTACTTC.

This sequence joins TRBV4-3 and TRBJ1-5; 7 bases map to TRBD1. The germline V gene encodes CDR1 LGHNA and CDR2 YSLEER. After removal of 0 bases from V and 4 bases from J, the junction contained 6 bases not matched to a gene. This CDR3 region has 16 residues. This CDR3 reads CASSQELGQINQPQHF. The DNA for the CDR3 is TGCGCCAGCAGCCAAGAACTGGGACAGATTAATCAGCCCCAGCATTTT.

V is TRBV7-9 and J is TRBJ2-3; tentative D call: TRBD1 (5 bases). CDR3 length: 13 residues. With 8 bases removed from V and 4 bases from J, the gap between germline ends came to 13 bases. Germline CDR1 and CDR2: SEHNR and FQNEAQ (reference sequence). Written as DNA, the CDR3 is TGTGCCAGCTCTCAGGGATGGGCAGATACGCAGTATTTT. This codes for CASSQGWADTQYF.

The table lists this clonotype with a few counts. The J gene is TRBJ1-1, the V gene TRBV5-1; 11 bases are shared with TRBD1. With 0 bases clipped from V and 0 bases from J, the junction kept 10 bases outside the gene matches. Looked up from germline, CDR1 is SGHRS and CDR2 is YFSETQ. This CDR3 region has 19 residues. CDR3 loop: CASSLVYGTGGAMNTEAFF. The CDR3 DNA reads as TGCGCCAGCAGCTTGGTCTATGGGACAGGGGGTGCGATGAACACTGAAGCTTTCTTT. The full variable domain, completed using reference TRBV5-1 and TRBJ1-1, is KAGVTQTPRYLIKTRGQQVTLSCSPISGHRSVSWYQQTPGQGLQFLFEYFSETQRNKGNFPGRFSGRQFSNSRSEMNVSTLELGDSALYLCASSLVYGTGGAMNTEAFFGQGTRLTVV.

The chain carries TRBV20-1 and TRBJ1-5; D gene uncertain. Germline V gives CDR1 DFQATT, CDR2 SNEGSKA (reference sequence). The CDR3 contains 10 residues. This CDR3 reads CSAGNQPQHF. CDR3 sequence (DNA): TGCAGCGCGGGCAATCAGCCCCAGCATTTT.

The chain is built from TRBV20-1 and TRBJ1-2; 9 nucleotides agree with TRBD1. The V and J ends lost 4 bases and 2 bases, in that order; junction bases with no gene match: 5. Germline lookup yields CDR1 DFQATT and CDR2 SNEGSKA (reference sequence). This CDR3 is built from 14 residues. CDR3: CSAKGQGRNYGYTF. The CDR3 DNA follows: TGCAGTGCTAAGGGACAGGGTAGGAACTATGGCTACACCTTC.

This clonotype was detected many times. The chain has TRBV29-1 and TRBJ2-7; the D is unclear. Per germline, CDR1 SQVTM and CDR2 ANQGSEA. The CDR3 runs to 12 residues. V lost 4 bases to trimming and J lost 1 base, with 8 bases between them. The CDR3 coding sequence is TGCAGCGTTGTGGTAGCATCCTACGAGCAGTACTTC. Protein product: CSVVVASYEQYF.

This clonotype was detected ten times or more. The V and J genes are TRBV11-2 and TRBJ2-1, with D possibly being TRBD1 or TRBD2 (6 bases each). Germline V gene sequence: CDR1 SGHAT, CDR2 FQNNGV. V was trimmed by 5 bases and J by 3 bases, leaving 17 bases between them. The CDR3 spans 16 residues. The CDR3 sequence: CASSPHGGTRYNEQFF. The CDR3, as DNA: TGTGCCAGCAGCCCGCATGGGGGGACACGCTACAATGAGCAGTTCTTC.